The 32 T cell receptor beta chains below all came from one sample that was sequenced in a study of blood T cell repertoires in COVID-19. This table comes from immunoSEQ multiplex PCR, and its TCRdb copy is limited to in-frame clones, with some not included. The sample yields 97,000 or so clones, approximately 90% seen once. Sequenced material: peripheral blood. The receptors were sampled from a man aged 50 to 59 with acute or convalescent COVID-19.

This clone was picked up one time. This chain joins TRBV24-1 and TRBJ2-2, with TRBD1 matching over 10 bases. The CDR3 totals 16 residues. Looked up from germline, CDR1 is KGHDR and CDR2 is SFDVKD. The J segment lost 3 bases and the V segment lost 2 bases, leaving 2 bases of the junction unmatched. The CDR3 region has the DNA TGTGCCACCAGTGATTGGACAGGGGGTCACACCGGGGAGCTGTTTTTT. This sequence encodes CATSDWTGGHTGELFF.

This chain links TRBV11-2 with TRBJ2-1; D perhaps matches TRBD2 (6 bases). The CDR3 has 15 residues. Germline values: CDR1 SGHAT, CDR2 FQNNGV. V shed 2 bases and J shed 2 bases, with 10 bases lying between them. The CDR3 DNA reads TGTGCCAGCAGCTTACGGGACTTCGCCTACAATGAGCAGTTCTTC. Its translation is CASSLRDFAYNEQFF.

This sequence joins TRBV7-2 and TRBJ1-5; D is perhaps TRBD1 (5 bases). Trimming removed 5 bases from V and 6 bases from J, with 14 bases in between. There are 14 residues in the CDR3. Germline V gene sequence: CDR1 SGHTA, CDR2 FQGNSA. CDR3 sequence reads: CASSAAQRGQPQHF. In DNA, the CDR3 is TGTGCCAGCAGCGCCGCTCAAAGGGGTCAGCCCCAGCATTTT.

This rearrangement joins TRBV18 to TRBJ2-3, with TRBD1 matching over 9 bases. The CDR3 has 15 amino acids. V trimming: 2 bases; J trimming: 2 bases; junction bases outside the gene matches: 2. Germline V lookup: CDR1 KGHSH, CDR2 LQKENI. This CDR3 reads CASSPGQGNTDTQYF. CDR3 nucleotides: TGTGCCAGCTCACCAGGACAGGGGAACACAGATACGCAGTATTTT.

In this sample, this clone turned up once. The chain joins TRBV27 to TRBJ2-5; 7 bases line up with TRBD1. The V and J ends lost 5 bases and 2 bases, in that order; junction bases with no gene match: 5. The CDR3 sequence is 14 residues long. Germline loops: CDR1 MNHEY, CDR2 SMNVEV (reference sequence). CDR3: CASSNLGQQETQYF. CDR3 sequence (DNA): TGTGCCAGCAGTAACTTGGGACAGCAAGAGACCCAGTACTTC.

The chain has TRBV24-1 and TRBJ2-3, with 11 nucleotides matching TRBD2. This CDR3 has 17 amino acids. Trimming cost V 0 bases and J 5 bases; bases outside gene matches: 6. Germline CDR1 and CDR2: KGHDR and SFDVKD. As DNA, the CDR3 is TGTGCCACCAGTGATTTGGTAGCGGGAGGGCCGCAAGATACGCAGTATTTT. It codes for CATSDLVAGGPQDTQYF.

The chain is built from TRBV6-6 and TRBJ2-7, with 9 bases fitting TRBD1. This CDR3 contains 15 residues. Germline CDR1 is MNHNY and CDR2 is SVGAGI (reference sequence). V shed 4 bases, J shed 1 base, and the junction held 5 bases outside the gene matches. CDR3 protein: CASSLTGTGSYEQYF. CDR3 coding DNA: TGTGCCAGCAGTTTGACCGGGACAGGGTCCTACGAGCAGTACTTC.

J is TRBJ2-7 and V is TRBV7-2; 12 bases line up with TRBD2. The junction had 6 bases not matched to a gene; V was cut back by 7 bases and J by 5 bases. The germline V gene has CDR1 SGHTA and CDR2 FQGNSA. This CDR3 has 14 residues. CDR3: CASKKTSGSDEQYF. DNA of the CDR3: TGTGCCAGCAAAAAGACTAGCGGGAGTGACGAGCAGTACTTC.

J is TRBJ1-1 and V is TRBV27; possible D gene TRBD1, 6 bases. The CDR3 sequence is 15 residues long. Trimming took off 9 bases at V and 4 bases at J, with 21 bases between the two ends. CDR1 and CDR2 (germline): MNHEY, SMNVEV (reference sequence). The CDR3: CASSLRRGAGTEAFF. DNA of the CDR3: TGTGCCAGTTCCCTAAGGCGGGGGGCGGGCACTGAAGCTTTCTTT.

In its sample, this clone was seen once. This chain uses TRBV5-6 with TRBJ1-2, with 7 bases aligning to TRBD1. The CDR3 sequence is 15 residues long. V was clipped by 4 bases and J by 0 bases; unmatched bases: 6. Per the germline V gene, CDR1 is SGHDT and CDR2 is YYEEEE. The CDR3 DNA reads as TGTGCCAGCAGCCCTTACGACAGGGCTAACTATGGCTACACCTTC. It codes for CASSPYDRANYGYTF. The whole variable domain, filled in from reference TRBV5-6 and TRBJ1-2, reads DAGVTQSPTHLIKTRGQQVTLRCSPKSGHDTVSWYQQALGQGPQFIFQYYEEEERQRGNFPDRFSGHQFPNYSSELNVNALLLGDSALYLCASSPYDRANYGYTFGSGTRLTVV.

This clone was recorded once. The chain carries TRBV10-3 and TRBJ1-3; weak D call: TRBD1 (5 bases). Germline values: CDR1 ENHRY, CDR2 SYGVKD. The CDR3 runs to 15 residues. CDR3 loop: CATSGQGYSGNTIYF. The CDR3 nucleotides read TGTGCTACTAGCGGGCAGGGCTACTCTGGAAACACCATATATTTT.

The genes are TRBV19 and TRBJ1-6, with TRBD1 matching over 7 bases. The germline CDR1 and CDR2 sequences are LNHDA and SQIVND (reference sequence). Trimming cost V 5 bases and J 6 bases; bases outside gene matches: 7. The CDR3 runs 15 residues. The CDR3 protein is CASSSTTGINSPLHF. In DNA form, the CDR3 reads TGTGCCAGTAGTTCCACGACAGGGATTAATTCACCCCTCCACTTT.

The chain employs TRBV5-4 and TRBJ2-5; TRBD2 matches at 9 bases. J was trimmed by 5 bases and V by 1 base; bases with no gene match: 9. CDR1 and CDR2 from the germline V gene are SGHNT and YYREEE (reference sequence). CDR3 length equals 16 residues. CDR3: CASSLPGREGFETQYF. CDR3 DNA sequence: TGTGCCAGCAGCTTGCCAGGGCGGGAGGGCTTTGAGACCCAGTACTTC. The full variable domain, rest sourced from reference TRBV5-4 and TRBJ2-5, is ETGVTQSPTHLIKTRGQQVTLRCSSQSGHNTVSWYQQALGQGPQFIFQYYREEENGRGNFPPRFSGLQFPNYSSELNVNALELDDSALYLCASSLPGREGFETQYFGPGTRLLVL.

V usage is TRBV24-1 and J usage is TRBJ2-2; no clear D gene. V was cut by 5 bases and J by 6 bases, with 9 bases left in between. This CDR3 spans 13 amino acids. Germline V gives CDR1 KGHDR, CDR2 SFDVKD. This chain's CDR3 is CATSGAWPGELFF. The CDR3 DNA reads TGTGCCACCAGTGGTGCTTGGCCCGGGGAGCTGTTTTTT.

The chain combines TRBV11-3 with TRBJ2-3, with 11 bases aligning to TRBD2. Germline CDR1 and CDR2: SGHNT and YENEEA. J was trimmed by 10 bases and V by 0 bases; bases with no gene match: 9. This CDR3 contains 16 residues. CDR3 amino acids: CASSLELAGDIWPQYF. The CDR3, as DNA: TGTGCCAGCAGCTTAGAACTAGCGGGAGACATCTGGCCGCAGTATTTT. The variable domain in full, with the rest retrieved from reference TRBV11-3 and TRBJ2-3, is EAGVVQSPRYKIIEKKQPVAFWCNPISGHNTLYWYLQNLGQGPELLIRYENEEAVDDSQLPKDRFSAERLKGVDSTLKIQPAELGDSAVYLCASSLELAGDIWPQYFGPGTRLTVL.

This chain connects TRBV5-4 to TRBJ2-5, with D maybe TRBD2 (6 bases). The germline V gene has CDR1 SGHNT and CDR2 YYREEE (reference sequence). V gave up 3 bases and J gave up 5 bases, with 17 bases separating them. There are 15 residues in the CDR3. CDR3 sequence (DNA): TGTGCCAGCAGCTCTGGACGAGGGAGGCAGGAGACCCAGTACTTC. Translated, it gives CASSSGRGRQETQYF.

V gene TRBV7-9 combines with J gene TRBJ2-5; no definite D call. The length of the CDR3 is 12 residues. V was pared by 2 bases and J by 2 bases, with 3 bases between. Per germline, CDR1 SEHNR and CDR2 FQNEAQ (reference sequence). DNA for the CDR3: TGTGCCAGCAGCTTAACTCAAGAGACCCAGTACTTC. Its translation is CASSLTQETQYF.

In DNA form, the CDR3 reads TGTGCCTGGAGTCCGGATCGGGGGTTCGCGGAAGCTTTCTTT. This translates into CAWSPDRGFAEAFF. The chain carries TRBV30 and TRBJ1-1; possible D gene TRBD1, 5 bases. Germline loops: CDR1 GTSNPN, CDR2 SVGIG (reference sequence). This CDR3 is built from 14 residues. Trimming cost V 2 bases and J 8 bases, with 18 bases left between them.

CDR3 loop: CASSPLVGGDYGYTF. As DNA, the CDR3 is TGTGCCAGTAGCCCCTTGGTAGGGGGAGACTATGGCTACACCTTC. The chain couples TRBV19 to TRBJ1-2; TRBD1 is a possible D gene (6 bases). Trimming stripped 6 bases from V and 3 bases from J, with 17 bases between. This CDR3 has 15 residues. CDR1 LNHDA and CDR2 SQIVND come from the germline V gene (reference sequence).

This clone was observed a single time. V usage is TRBV6-2 or TRBV6-3 and J usage is TRBJ2-2, with 11 nucleotides matching TRBD1. J was trimmed by 4 bases and V by 5 bases; bases with no gene match: 3. This CDR3 is built from 15 residues. Germline-derived CDR1 and CDR2 are MNHEY and SVGEGT. CDR3: CASSKGTGGTGELFF. The CDR3 DNA sequence: TGTGCCAGCAGTAAGGGGACAGGGGGCACCGGGGAGCTGTTTTTT.

The chain joins TRBV11-2 to TRBJ1-6, with TRBD1 matching over 8 bases. CDR1 and CDR2 (germline): SGHAT, FQNNGV. V gave up 4 bases and J gave up 10 bases; unmatched junction bases: 9. The CDR3 contains 15 residues. Here the CDR3 DNA reads TGTGCCAGCAGCTATCAAACAGGGGGGGGATCACCCCTCCACTTT. This codes for CASSYQTGGGSPLHF.

This chain connects TRBV28 to TRBJ2-6, with D tentatively TRBD2 (6 bases). Germline loops: CDR1 MDHEN, CDR2 SYDVKM. The CDR3 loop spans 14 amino acids. V lost 6 bases and J lost 2, with 8 bases in between. The CDR3 DNA reads TGTGCCAGCAGCGAGCGGGCTGGGGCCAACGTCCTGACTTTC. Translated, it gives CASSERAGANVLTF.

The genes are TRBV4-1 and TRBJ1-4; perhaps TRBD1 as D (5 bases). The CDR3 is 16 residues long. Germline CDR1 and CDR2: MGHRA and YSYEKL. V lost 3 bases, J lost 7 bases, and 18 bases lay in between. The CDR3 DNA sequence: TGCGCCAGCAGCCACTTACGGGACGGGGGGACTGAAAAACTGTTTTTT. This encodes CASSHLRDGGTEKLFF.

The CDR3, as DNA: TGTGCCAGCAGTGAAGCGCAGAATTCACCCCTCCACTTT. It specifies CASSEAQNSPLHF. The V gene is TRBV2, the J gene TRBJ1-6, with no clear D. Trimming pared 0 bases from V and 7 bases from J, leaving 4 bases between. Germline CDR1 SNHLY, CDR2 FYNNEI. The length of the CDR3 is 13 residues.

The J gene is TRBJ2-5, the V gene TRBV18, with D perhaps matching TRBD1 (6 bases). Per germline, CDR1 KGHSH and CDR2 LQKENI. V gave up 2 bases and J gave up 3 bases, with 13 bases separating them. This CDR3 spans 15 amino acids. The CDR3 bases are TGTGCCAGCTCACCATCGATTCGACAGGAAGAGACCCAGTACTTC. Protein: CASSPSIRQEETQYF.

V usage is TRBV12-3 or TRBV12-4 and J usage is TRBJ1-3, with no clear D. The CDR3 spans 11 residues. V was clipped by 4 bases and J by 7 bases, with 5 bases between them. The CDR3 nucleotides read TGTGCCAGCAGTTCGTCCAACACCATATATTTT. It encodes CASSSSNTIYF.

V is TRBV6-6 and J is TRBJ2-7; possibly TRBD2 for D (5 bases). The CDR3 runs to 12 residues. Germline V lookup: CDR1 MNHNY, CDR2 SVGAGI (reference sequence). With 8 bases removed from V and 4 bases from J, the gap between germline ends came to 12 bases. CDR3 sequence (DNA): TGTGCCAGCTCGGCTAGCAGGTACGAGCAGTACTTC. Residues: CASSASRYEQYF.

This clone showed up just once. The J gene is TRBJ2-7, the V gene TRBV6-1; the D gene is possibly TRBD1 (6 bases). CDR1 and CDR2 from the germline V gene are MNHNS and SASEGT. The length of the CDR3 is 14 residues. V was trimmed by 3 bases and J by 7 bases, leaving 16 bases between them. The CDR3 DNA reads TGTGCCAGCAGTGATCTTACAGGGATGGGGGAGCAGTACTTC. Translated: CASSDLTGMGEQYF.

The chain carries TRBV18 and TRBJ1-2, with TRBD1 matching 9 bases. The CDR3 consists of 16 residues. The germline CDR1 and CDR2 sequences are KGHSH and LQKENI. V shed 1 base and J 6 bases; nucleotides not matched to a gene: 9. The CDR3 DNA reads as TGTGCCAGCTCACCACTCGGTAGGGACAGGGCGAATGGCTACACCTTC. It is translated as CASSPLGRDRANGYTF.

J is TRBJ2-2 and V is TRBV7-8; 13 bases agree with TRBD2. J was trimmed by 5 bases and V by 4 bases; bases with no gene match: 7. The germline V gene has CDR1 SGHVS and CDR2 FQNEAQ. The CDR3 extends over 17 amino acids. CDR3 nucleotide sequence: TGTGCCAGCAGCTCAGGACTAGCGGGAGTAGGGACCGGGGAGCTGTTTTTT. Its translation: CASSSGLAGVGTGELFF.

The rearrangement uses TRBV5-1 and TRBJ2-1, with TRBD2 matching over 7 bases. The V segment lost 7 bases and the J segment 3 bases; nucleotides outside the gene matches: 13. Per the germline V gene, CDR1 is SGHRS and CDR2 is YFSETQ. The CDR3 totals 16 residues. Written as DNA, the CDR3 is TGCGCCAGCCACCCGGGTGCGGGGACTAACTACAATGAGCAGTTCTTC. Encoded protein: CASHPGAGTNYNEQFF. Based on the CDR3 plus reference TRBV5-1 and TRBJ2-1, the full variable domain is KAGVTQTPRYLIKTRGQQVTLSCSPISGHRSVSWYQQTPGQGLQFLFEYFSETQRNKGNFPGRFSGRQFSNSRSEMNVSTLELGDSALYLCASHPGAGTNYNEQFFGPGTRLTVL.

The chain joins TRBV16 to TRBJ2-7; weak D call: TRBD1 (5 bases). V lost 2 bases and J lost 0, with 8 bases in between. This CDR3 is 14 amino acids long. Per the germline V gene, CDR1 is KGHSY and CDR2 is FQNENV. The DNA for the CDR3 is TGTGCCAGCAGCCAAGGGGCAAGCTCCTACGAGCAGTACTTC. Translated: CASSQGASSYEQYF.